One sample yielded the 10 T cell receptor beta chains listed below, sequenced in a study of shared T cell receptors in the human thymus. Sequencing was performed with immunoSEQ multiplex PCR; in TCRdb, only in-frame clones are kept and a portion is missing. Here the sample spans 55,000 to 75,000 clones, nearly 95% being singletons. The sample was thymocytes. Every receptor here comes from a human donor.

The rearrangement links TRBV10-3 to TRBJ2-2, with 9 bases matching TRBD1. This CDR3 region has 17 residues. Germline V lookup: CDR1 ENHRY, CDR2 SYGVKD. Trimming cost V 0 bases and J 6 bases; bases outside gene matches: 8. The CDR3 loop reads CAISESPGTGSPGELFF. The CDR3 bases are TGTGCCATCAGTGAGTCCCCGGGGACAGGGAGCCCCGGGGAGCTGTTTTTT.

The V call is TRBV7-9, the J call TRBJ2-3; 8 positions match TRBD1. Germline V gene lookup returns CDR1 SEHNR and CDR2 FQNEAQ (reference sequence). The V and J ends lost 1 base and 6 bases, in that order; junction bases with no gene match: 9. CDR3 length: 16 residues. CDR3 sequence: CASSLEDRVPRDTQYF. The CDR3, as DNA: TGTGCCAGCAGCTTAGAGGACAGGGTACCTCGGGATACGCAGTATTTT.

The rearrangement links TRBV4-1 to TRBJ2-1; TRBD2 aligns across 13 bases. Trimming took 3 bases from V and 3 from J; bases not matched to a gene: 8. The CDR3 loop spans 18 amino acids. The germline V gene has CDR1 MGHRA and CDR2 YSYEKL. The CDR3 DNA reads TGCGCCAGCAGCCAGAGGACTAGCGGGGGACCCCACTACAATGAGCAGTTCTTC. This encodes CASSQRTSGGPHYNEQFF.

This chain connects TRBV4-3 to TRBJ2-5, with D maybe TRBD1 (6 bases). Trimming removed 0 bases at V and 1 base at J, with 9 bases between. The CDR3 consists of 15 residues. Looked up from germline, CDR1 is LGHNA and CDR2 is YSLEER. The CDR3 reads CASSQETGSQETQYF. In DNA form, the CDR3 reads TGCGCCAGCAGCCAAGAGACAGGTTCCCAAGAGACCCAGTACTTC.

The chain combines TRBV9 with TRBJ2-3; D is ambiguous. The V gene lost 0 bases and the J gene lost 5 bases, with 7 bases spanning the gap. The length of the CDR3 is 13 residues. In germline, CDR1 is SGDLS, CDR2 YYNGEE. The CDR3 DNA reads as TGTGCCAGCAGCGTAGAAGAAGGAGATACGCAGTATTTT. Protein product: CASSVEEGDTQYF. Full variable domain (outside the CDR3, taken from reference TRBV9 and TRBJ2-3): DSGVTQTPKHLITATGQRVTLRCSPRSGDLSVYWYQQSLDQGLQFLIQYYNGEERAKGNILERFSAQQFPDLHSELNLSSLELGDSALYFCASSVEEGDTQYFGPGTRLTVL.

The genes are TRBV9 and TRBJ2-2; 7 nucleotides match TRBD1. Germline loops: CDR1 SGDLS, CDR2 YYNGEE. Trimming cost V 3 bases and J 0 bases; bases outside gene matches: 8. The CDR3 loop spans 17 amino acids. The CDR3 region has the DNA TGTGCCAGCAGCGGAATAGGGACAGCTGCGAACACCGGGGAGCTGTTTTTT. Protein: CASSGIGTAANTGELFF.

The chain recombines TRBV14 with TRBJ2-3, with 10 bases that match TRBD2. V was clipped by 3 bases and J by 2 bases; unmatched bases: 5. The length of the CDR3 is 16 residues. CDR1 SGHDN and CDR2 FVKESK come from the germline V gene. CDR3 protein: CASSQLSGGPTDTQYF. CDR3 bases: TGTGCCAGCAGCCAGCTTAGCGGGGGGCCCACAGATACGCAGTATTTT. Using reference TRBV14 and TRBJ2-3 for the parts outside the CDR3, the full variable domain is EAGVTQFPSHSVIEKGQTVTLRCDPISGHDNLYWYRRVMGKEIKFLLHFVKESKQDESGMPNNRFLAERTGGTYSTLKVQPAELEDSGVYFCASSQLSGGPTDTQYFGPGTRLTVL.

CDR3 sequence (DNA): TGTGCCAGTAGTACCCCACAGGGATGGAACCAAGAGACCCAGTACTTC. Its protein product is CASSTPQGWNQETQYF. J is TRBJ2-5 and V is TRBV19; a possible D gene is TRBD1 (6 bases). Germline V gene data show CDR1 as LNHDA and CDR2 as SQIVND (reference sequence). The CDR3 has 16 amino acids. The V gene lost 4 bases and the J gene lost 0 bases, with 15 bases spanning the gap.

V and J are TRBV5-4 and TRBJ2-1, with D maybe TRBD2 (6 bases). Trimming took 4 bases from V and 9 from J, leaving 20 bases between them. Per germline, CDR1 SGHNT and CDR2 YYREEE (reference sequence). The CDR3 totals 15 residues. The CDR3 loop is CASSRTSIGGGEQFF. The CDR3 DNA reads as TGTGCCAGCAGCCGCACTAGCATCGGCGGCGGTGAGCAGTTCTTC.

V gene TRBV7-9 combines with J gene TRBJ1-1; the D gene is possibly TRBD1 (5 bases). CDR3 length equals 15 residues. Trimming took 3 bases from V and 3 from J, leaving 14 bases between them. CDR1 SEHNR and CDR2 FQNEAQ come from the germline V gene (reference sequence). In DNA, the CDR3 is TGTGCCAGCAGCTTCCGTAGGGGTAGGGACACTGAAGCTTTCTTT. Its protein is CASSFRRGRDTEAFF.